This T cell receptor beta chain came from a study of T cells expressing NK-cell markers. Across the whole study: Underlying the TCR beta repertoires were sorted CD3+CD56+NKG2C+, CD3+CD56+NKG2C- and CD3+CD56-NKG2C+ T cells. Among the eight sequenced donors, seven tested HCMV-seropositive and one tested seronegative.

The CDR3 is made up of 15 amino acids. Germline values: CDR1 SGHDT, CDR2 YYEEEE. TCRdb reprocessed the 5' RACE reads and reports one entry per CDR3 protein, with no DNA. Seen in this sample are roughly 420,000 distinct CDR3 sequences; the ten most common clones hold about 7.3%. Remarks on this clonotype: Its antigen remains unidentified.

The study's findings and limits: In five or six donors, dominant CD3+CD56+NKG2C+ clonotypes ranked among the top 10 CD8+ clonotypes. Researchers report these clonotypes also headed the CD3+CD56-NKG2C+ fraction in a handful of donors.

The rearrangement links TRBV5-6 to TRBJ2-5; TCRdb names TRBD2, which stays unverified in the absence of DNA. This TCR was recovered from a woman aged 18 to 75 in good health. Material: blood T cells: a sorted CD56 or NKG2C T cell subset, CD4+ or CD8+ T cells, or bulk PBMC T cells (not recorded which). This CDR3 is CASSWGLAGKETQYF.